The clone carrying this T cell receptor beta chain occurred many times. V lost 4 bases and J 4 bases, leaving 7 bases between the germline ends. The CDR3 is 13 amino acids. CDR1 is MNHEY and CDR2 is SMNVEV in the germline V gene (reference sequence). The record originates from a study of spatial heterogeneity in lung cancer. TCRdb itself ran the 5' RACE reads through MiXCR, one entry per CDR3 protein. The table lists around 87,000 distinct CDR3 sequences, approximately 12% of them singletons. Time point denoted: sample taken at primary tumor resection. The chain is built from TRBV27 and TRBJ1-4; D gene ambiguous. The TCR sequence derives from a male donor with early-stage non-small cell lung cancer. The sequences come from PBMCs, collected at surgery. This chain's CDR3 is CASSSNVNEKLFF. The CDR3 DNA reads as TGTGCCAGCAGTTCGAACGTTAATGAAAAACTGTTTTTT.